One and the same sample provided the 25 T cell receptor beta chains below, sequenced in a study of T cells in localized non-small cell lung cancer. Sequencing was performed with immunoSEQ multiplex PCR; in TCRdb, only in-frame clones are kept and a portion is missing. The data show some 82,000 clones, less than 85% seen once. Sequenced material: PBMCs, taken before any cancer treatment. The source is a man between 35 and 75 years old with stage II squamous cell lung carcinoma.

The rearrangement links TRBV6-1 to TRBJ2-7; TRBD1 might be the D (6 bases). This CDR3 has 13 amino acids. The germline gives CDR1 MNHNS, CDR2 SASEGT. V was pared by 5 bases and J by 3 bases, with 11 bases between. The CDR3 DNA follows: TGTGCCAGCAGTAGCAGGGGATACTACGAGCAGTACTTC. This sequence encodes CASSSRGYYEQYF.

This clone has only one observation. CDR3 sequence reads: CASSPGQGRTGELFF. In DNA, the CDR3 is TGCGCCAGCAGCCCCGGACAGGGGAGGACCGGGGAGCTGTTTTTT. The gene calls are TRBV4-1 and TRBJ2-2, with TRBD1 identical over 9 bases. Per germline, CDR1 MGHRA and CDR2 YSYEKL. The ends lost 4 bases at V and 5 bases at J; junction bases unmatched: 5. The CDR3 extends over 15 amino acids.

The chain recombines TRBV27 with TRBJ1-3, with D perhaps TRBD1 (6 bases). The germline V gene has CDR1 MNHEY and CDR2 SMNVEV (reference sequence). V shed 5 bases and J shed 2 bases, with 13 bases lying between them. The CDR3 extends over 15 amino acids. The CDR3 here is CASSSRTAAGNTIYF. The CDR3 nucleotides read TGTGCCAGCAGTAGCCGGACAGCCGCTGGAAACACCATATATTTT.

This clone is classed as medium-sized. The rearrangement links TRBV19 to TRBJ2-1, with a tentative D call TRBD2 (5 bases). The CDR3 runs to 13 residues. Trimming pared 6 bases from V and 3 bases from J, leaving 9 bases between. The germline gives CDR1 LNHDA, CDR2 SQIVND (reference sequence). Written as DNA, the CDR3 is TGTGCCAGTAGCCGGGAACTCTACAATGAGCAGTTCTTC. Encoded protein: CASSRELYNEQFF.

The J gene is TRBJ2-7, the V gene TRBV4-1, with 9 nucleotides matching TRBD1. The CDR3 spans 15 residues. Germline assignment: CDR1 MGHRA and CDR2 YSYEKL. The trim removed 1 base at V and 7 bases at J, leaving 8 bases unmatched. CDR3 loop: CASSQAPGQGWEQYF. CDR3 nucleotides: TGCGCCAGCAGCCAAGCCCCGGGACAGGGATGGGAGCAGTACTTC.

This clone was detected once. The chain recombines TRBV28 with TRBJ2-7, with 8 bases fitting TRBD2. The germline V gene encodes CDR1 MDHEN and CDR2 SYDVKM. V dropped 7 bases and J dropped 2; count of bases not matched to a gene: 13. This CDR3 has 16 residues. The CDR3 DNA follows: TGTGCCAGCACCCCGGCGGGGGGCGTCTACACCTACGAGCAGTACTTC. Residues: CASTPAGGVYTYEQYF.

The gene calls are TRBV7-9 and TRBJ1-6; 10 nucleotides line up with TRBD1. The V gene end was trimmed by 3 bases and the J gene end by 10 bases; junction bases not matched to a gene: 3. This CDR3 is built from 14 residues. Germline CDR1 reads SEHNR; CDR2 reads FQNEAQ (reference sequence). CDR3 sequence reads: CASSFRDRGSPLHF. The CDR3 coding sequence is TGTGCCAGCAGCTTCCGGGACAGGGGATCACCCCTCCACTTT.

The V and J genes are TRBV30 and TRBJ2-7, with no clear D. CDR3 size: 13 residues. Germline CDR1 and CDR2: GTSNPN and SVGIG (reference sequence). The ends were cut back, 0 bases at V and 3 bases at J, with 9 bases in the middle. In DNA form, the CDR3 reads TGTGCCTGGAGTGTAGAGGCCTACTACGAGCAGTACTTC. Translation gives CAWSVEAYYEQYF.

This clone is a singleton in its sample. V is TRBV5-1 and J is TRBJ2-7; D is ambiguous. V was shortened by 3 bases and J by 5 bases, with 12 bases between the two germline ends. The CDR3 spans 13 residues. Germline V gene lookup returns CDR1 SGHRS and CDR2 YFSETQ. CDR3 bases: TGCGCCAGCAGCTCGGGTGATCGGGACGAGCAGTACTTC. It is translated as CASSSGDRDEQYF.

This clone was detected a few times. Additional DNA sequences in this sample encode the identical CDR3. The V gene is TRBV4-1, the J gene TRBJ1-1; D remains unclear. Germline V gene sequence: CDR1 MGHRA, CDR2 YSYEKL. This CDR3 is 15 amino acids long. Deletions cut 0 bases from V and 0 bases from J, with 8 bases between. CDR3 region: CASSQERELNTEAFF. In DNA form, the CDR3 reads TGCGCCAGCAGCCAAGAGAGAGAATTGAACACTGAAGCTTTCTTT.

The chain joins TRBV27 to TRBJ2-1, with 8 nucleotides matching TRBD1. The CDR3 covers 13 residues. V dropped 5 bases and J dropped 7; count of bases not matched to a gene: 4. In germline, CDR1 is MNHEY, CDR2 SMNVEV (reference sequence). The CDR3 protein is CASSRQGWNEQFF. In DNA form, the CDR3 reads TGTGCCAGCAGTCGACAGGGGTGGAATGAGCAGTTCTTC.

This chain links TRBV18 with TRBJ1-5, with D possibly matching TRBD1 (5 bases). CDR3 size: 14 residues. V lost 6 bases and J 0 bases, leaving 9 bases between the germline ends. In germline, CDR1 is KGHSH, CDR2 LQKENI. CDR3 sequence (DNA): TGTGCCAGCTCCGGGGGGAATAGCAATCAGCCCCAGCATTTT. This translates into CASSGGNSNQPQHF.

The chain couples TRBV5-1 to TRBJ2-3; 9 bases line up with TRBD1. Germline V CDR1 and CDR2: SGHRS, YFSETQ. J lost 5 bases, V lost 4 bases, and 11 bases had no gene match. CDR3 length equals 16 residues. The CDR3 loop reads CASSAPGQGEGDTQYF. CDR3 DNA sequence: TGCGCCAGCAGCGCACCGGGACAGGGAGAAGGAGATACGCAGTATTTT.

V gene TRBV2 combines with J gene TRBJ2-6; D gene ambiguous. Per germline, CDR1 SNHLY and CDR2 FYNNEI. Trimming removed 11 bases from V and 0 bases from J, with 2 bases in between. This CDR3 has 11 residues. The CDR3, as DNA: TGTGCCGGCTCTGGGGCCAACGTCCTGACTTTC. This translates into CAGSGANVLTF.

This clone was detected once. The chain is built from TRBV5-1 and TRBJ1-3; 7 positions agree with TRBD1. Trimming removed 1 base from V and 2 bases from J; junction bases left unmatched: 6. CDR1 and CDR2 from the germline V gene are SGHRS and YFSETQ. The CDR3 is made up of 16 amino acids. CDR3 loop: CASSLTTGKAGNTIYF. The CDR3 DNA reads TGCGCCAGCAGCTTGACGACAGGGAAAGCTGGAAACACCATATATTTT. The variable domain in full, completed from reference TRBV5-1 and TRBJ1-3, reads KAGVTQTPRYLIKTRGQQVTLSCSPISGHRSVSWYQQTPGQGLQFLFEYFSETQRNKGNFPGRFSGRQFSNSRSEMNVSTLELGDSALYLCASSLTTGKAGNTIYFGEGSWLTVV.

This clone has just a few counts. This chain joins TRBV29-1 and TRBJ1-1, with D perhaps matching TRBD1 (5 bases). The CDR3 loop spans 13 amino acids. Looked up from germline, CDR1 is SQVTM and CDR2 is ANQGSEA. The V end lost 6 bases, the J end lost 11 bases, and 22 bases lay between the germline ends. DNA for the CDR3: TGCAGCGTCCCCTGGCCGGGAGGGGTAGGTGCTTTCTTT. It is translated as CSVPWPGGVGAFF.

The V gene is TRBV28, the J gene TRBJ2-2; 7 positions match TRBD1. Germline V gives CDR1 MDHEN, CDR2 SYDVKM. The J segment lost 7 bases and the V segment lost 5 bases, leaving 7 bases of the junction unmatched. The CDR3 runs 14 residues. CDR3 region: CASSTHRQGGELFF. The CDR3 coding sequence is TGTGCCAGCAGTACCCATCGACAGGGCGGGGAGCTGTTTTTT.

This clone occurred once. The chain recombines TRBV7-9 with TRBJ1-1; no firm D call. V lost 2 bases and J 3 bases, leaving 13 bases between the germline ends. Germline V gives CDR1 SEHNR, CDR2 FQNEAQ (reference sequence). This CDR3 spans 15 amino acids. DNA of the CDR3: TGTGCCAGCAGCTTAATCGGCGGGGTGGACACTGAAGCTTTCTTT. The encoded protein is CASSLIGGVDTEAFF. Filled out from reference TRBV7-9 and TRBJ1-1, the complete variable domain reads DTGVSQNPRHKITKRGQNVTFRCDPISEHNRLYWYRQTLGQGPEFLTYFQNEAQLEKSRLLSDRFSAERPKGSFSTLEIQRTEQGDSAMYLCASSLIGGVDTEAFFGQGTRLTVV.

The V gene is TRBV5-1, the J gene TRBJ2-7; D unclear. V lost 0 bases and J 6 bases, leaving 10 bases between the germline ends. Looked up from germline, CDR1 is SGHRS and CDR2 is YFSETQ. The CDR3 consists of 13 residues. The CDR3: CASSLETLVEQYF. CDR3 nucleotide sequence: TGCGCCAGCAGCTTGGAAACCCTCGTCGAGCAGTACTTC.

V and J are TRBV6-5 and TRBJ1-2; D is possibly TRBD1 (5 bases). Germline CDR1 is MNHEY and CDR2 is SVGAGI. The V and J ends lost 8 bases and 5 bases respectively, with 18 bases between them. There are 14 residues in the CDR3. DNA for the CDR3: TGTGCCAGCCTACCCGCAGCGGCAGGGTATGGCTACACCTTC. This gives the protein CASLPAAAGYGYTF.

The rearrangement uses TRBV7-8 and TRBJ1-5; D uncertain. Germline V gives CDR1 SGHVS, CDR2 FQNEAQ. The CDR3 runs 13 residues. V shed 1 base and J shed 5 bases, with 6 bases lying between them. The CDR3 bases are TGTGCCAGCAGCTTAGACAGCGATCAGCCCCAGCATTTT. Amino acid sequence: CASSLDSDQPQHF.

The CDR3 here is CASSLGGGENTEAFF. CDR3 nucleotides: TGTGCCAGCAGCTTAGGGGGGGGAGAGAACACTGAAGCTTTCTTT. The chain couples TRBV7-8 to TRBJ1-1; possibly TRBD1 for D (5 bases). The V gene lost 1 base and the J gene lost 1 base, with 10 bases spanning the gap. CDR3 length: 15 amino acids. Germline V lookup: CDR1 SGHVS, CDR2 FQNEAQ.

The V and J genes are TRBV7-8 and TRBJ2-3, with 12 bases fitting TRBD2. The CDR3 extends over 16 amino acids. Losses at the gene ends were 5 bases for V and 4 bases for J; bases not matched to a gene: 7. The V gene's germline CDR1 is SGHVS and CDR2 FQNEAQ. CDR3 DNA: TGTGCCAGCAGCCATAGACTAGCGGGAGTCCCAGATACGCAGTATTTT. Amino acids: CASSHRLAGVPDTQYF.

This clone was observed a few times. The rearrangement uses TRBV5-4 and TRBJ2-5; D remains ambiguous. There are 13 residues in the CDR3. The V end lost 0 bases, the J end lost 5 bases, and 8 bases lay between the germline ends. Per the germline V gene, CDR1 is SGHNT and CDR2 is YYREEE (reference sequence). The CDR3 bases are TGTGCCAGCAGCTTGGGAGAGCAGGAGACCCAGTACTTC. Its translation: CASSLGEQETQYF.

There are a few counts of this clone. This rearrangement joins TRBV6-4 to TRBJ1-2; 9 bases line up with TRBD1. V shed 7 bases, J shed 0 bases, and the junction held 6 bases outside the gene matches. This CDR3 spans 15 amino acids. Germline CDR1 reads MRHNA; CDR2 reads SNTAGT. This CDR3 reads CASIEDRGTNYGYTF. DNA of the CDR3: TGTGCCAGCATCGAGGACAGGGGTACTAACTATGGCTACACCTTC.